The clone carrying this T cell receptor (beta chain) appeared many times. The antigen is undetermined. The germline V gene encodes CDR1 SGHRS and CDR2 YFSETQ. Trimming removed 6 bases from V and 3 bases from J, with 12 bases in between. This CDR3 comprises 13 residues. This record belongs to a study of CD8 T cells in ankylosing spondylitis. Study results and caveats: In ankylosing spondylitis patients, matched synovial fluid reportedly showed significant enrichment of disease-linked clones.

TCRdb reanalysed the 5' RACE reads using MiXCR and keeps one entry per CDR3 protein. The sample holds 200,000 or so distinct CDR3 sequences, roughly 26% seen once. The specimen sequenced was blood, either unsorted or a sorted T cell fraction (not recorded which). The sequence was obtained from a male donor with ankylosing spondylitis or in good health (not recorded which). This chain uses TRBV5-1 with TRBJ1-1; D is unclear. DNA for the CDR3: TGCGCCAGCAAGGTCAAGAGCGACACTGAAGCTTTCTTT. This codes for CASKVKSDTEAFF. Full variable domain (outside the CDR3, taken from reference TRBV5-1 and TRBJ1-1): KAGVTQTPRYLIKTRGQQVTLSCSPISGHRSVSWYQQTPGQGLQFLFEYFSETQRNKGNFPGRFSGRQFSNSRSEMNVSTLELGDSALYLCASKVKSDTEAFFGQGTRLTVV.